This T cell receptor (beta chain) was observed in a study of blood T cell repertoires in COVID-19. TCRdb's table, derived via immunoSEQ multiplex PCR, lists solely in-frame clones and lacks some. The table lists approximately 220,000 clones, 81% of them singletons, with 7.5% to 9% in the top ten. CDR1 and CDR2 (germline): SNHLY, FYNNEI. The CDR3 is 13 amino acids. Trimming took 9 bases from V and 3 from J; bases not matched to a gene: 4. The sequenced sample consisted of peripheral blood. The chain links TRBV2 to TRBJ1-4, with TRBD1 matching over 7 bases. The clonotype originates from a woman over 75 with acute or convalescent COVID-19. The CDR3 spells CASTGTANEKLFF. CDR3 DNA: TGTGCCAGTACCGGGACAGCTAATGAAAAACTGTTTTTT.